These 16 T cell receptor beta chains share one sample of origin, sequenced in a study of blood T cell repertoires in COVID-19. TCRdb's table, derived via immunoSEQ multiplex PCR, lists solely in-frame clones and lacks some. The sample carries some 150,000 clones, 75% to 90% recorded once. Sequencing was carried out using PBMCs or T cells enriched from blood (not recorded which). All receptors come from a woman aged 50 to 60 who had recovered from COVID-19.

The rearrangement uses TRBV28 and TRBJ1-1, with 7 bases identical to TRBD1. Germline CDR1 is MDHEN and CDR2 is SYDVKM. J lost 7 bases, V lost 5 bases, and 13 bases had no gene match. CDR3 length equals 15 residues. CDR3 loop: CASSNYRGITGEAFF. The CDR3 nucleotides read TGTGCCAGCAGTAATTACAGGGGCATAACAGGTGAAGCTTTCTTT. Full variable domain (rest looked up from reference TRBV28 and TRBJ1-1): DVKVTQSSRYLVKRTGEKVFLECVQDMDHENMFWYRQDPGLGLRLIYFSYDVKMKEKGDIPEGYSVSREKKERFSLILESASTNQTSMYLCASSNYRGITGEAFFGQGTRLTVV.

The V call is TRBV6-5, the J call TRBJ1-4, with TRBD1 matching 10 bases. The V segment lost 4 bases and the J segment 8 bases; nucleotides outside the gene matches: 7. The CDR3 runs 15 residues. Germline CDR1 and CDR2: MNHEY and SVGAGI. The CDR3 is CASSSLTGGEEKLFF. As DNA, the CDR3 is TGTGCCAGCAGTTCCCTGACAGGGGGCGAGGAAAAACTGTTTTTT.

This rearrangement joins TRBV7-2 to TRBJ2-5, with 7 bases aligning to TRBD1. Germline V gene data show CDR1 as SGHTA and CDR2 as FQGNSA. CDR3 length: 15 residues. V gave up 5 bases and J gave up 1 base; unmatched junction bases: 7. CDR3 sequence reads: CASSPFTGAQETQYF. DNA of the CDR3: TGTGCCAGCAGCCCCTTTACAGGGGCCCAAGAGACCCAGTACTTC.

The chain recombines TRBV3-1 (or the pseudogene TRBV3-2) with TRBJ2-5, with 7 positions matching TRBD2. The CDR3 contains 14 residues. Trimming removed 5 bases from V and 1 base from J; junction bases left unmatched: 4. Germline CDR1 reads LGHDT; CDR2 reads YNNKEL (reference sequence). This chain's CDR3 is CASSSWTSQETQYF. DNA of the CDR3: TGTGCCAGCAGCTCCTGGACTAGCCAAGAGACCCAGTACTTC.

The chain uses TRBV14 and TRBJ1-2; D might be TRBD1 (5 bases). Trimming removed 0 bases from V and 4 bases from J, with 6 bases in between. The CDR3 is 13 residues long. Germline V gene data show CDR1 as SGHDN and CDR2 as FVKESK. This CDR3 reads CASSQEQVYGYTF. CDR3 DNA sequence: TGTGCCAGCAGCCAAGAACAGGTCTATGGCTACACCTTC.

The rearrangement joins TRBV4-1 to TRBJ2-3; D ambiguous. The germline V gene encodes CDR1 MGHRA and CDR2 YSYEKL. This CDR3 spans 14 amino acids. V was pared by 1 base and J by 0 bases, with 5 bases between. The CDR3 protein is CASSQATSTDTQYF. The CDR3 coding sequence is TGCGCCAGCAGCCAAGCGACTAGCACAGATACGCAGTATTTT.

V and J are TRBV7-3 and TRBJ2-3; 7 bases line up with TRBD2. The CDR3 spans 15 residues. The V gene's germline CDR1 is SGHTA and CDR2 FQGTGA. The V segment lost 2 bases and the J segment 7 bases; nucleotides outside the gene matches: 9. The CDR3 region is CASSLLGGGVYTQYF. DNA of the CDR3: TGTGCCAGCAGCTTACTTGGCGGGGGTGTCTATACGCAGTATTTT.

The chain is built from TRBV27 and TRBJ1-1; possible D gene TRBD1, 6 bases. V was clipped by 10 bases and J by 5 bases, with 20 bases between them. The CDR3 has 14 amino acids. Germline assignment: CDR1 MNHEY and CDR2 SMNVEV (reference sequence). The DNA for the CDR3 is TGTGCCACATCCTCGAAACAGGGCGGAACTGAAGCTTTCTTT. Its protein is CATSSKQGGTEAFF.

This chain uses TRBV14 with TRBJ1-2; D is ambiguous. Trimming removed 1 base from V and 8 bases from J, with 17 bases in between. This CDR3 spans 15 amino acids. CDR1 is SGHDN, CDR2 FVKESK, per germline. The CDR3 coding sequence is TGTGCCAGCAGCCAAGTCGGCAGCCCTAGTCGGGGCTACACCTTC. Translating it yields CASSQVGSPSRGYTF.

The gene calls are TRBV24-1 and TRBJ2-5; D unresolved. This CDR3 is 13 amino acids long. V lost 2 bases to trimming and J lost 5 bases, with 8 bases between them. Looked up from germline, CDR1 is KGHDR and CDR2 is SFDVKD. The DNA for the CDR3 is TGTGCCACCAGTGATTCCCTCGGGGAGACCCAGTACTTC. Translating gives CATSDSLGETQYF.

The genes are TRBV7-9 and TRBJ1-1; no firm D call. Germline V gives CDR1 SEHNR, CDR2 FQNEAQ (reference sequence). This CDR3 comprises 13 residues. V lost 2 bases, J lost 7 bases, and 11 bases lay in between. Written as DNA, the CDR3 is TGTGCCAGCAGCTTAACGGATACAGTTGAAGCTTTCTTT. Protein: CASSLTDTVEAFF.

The rearrangement links TRBV4-1 to TRBJ1-5, with D hard to call. There are 15 residues in the CDR3. Germline V lookup: CDR1 MGHRA, CDR2 YSYEKL. V lost 1 base to trimming and J lost 2 bases, with 9 bases between them. The CDR3 DNA sequence: TGCGCCAGCAGCCAAGTTCGGGATCGCAATCAGCCCCAGCATTTT. It yields the protein CASSQVRDRNQPQHF.

The chain has TRBV7-9 and TRBJ1-1; 10 bases align to TRBD1. Losses at the gene ends were 5 bases for V and 4 bases for J; bases not matched to a gene: 4. This CDR3 spans 14 amino acids. Germline V gene data show CDR1 as SEHNR and CDR2 as FQNEAQ (reference sequence). CDR3 DNA: TGTGCCAGCAGCGGGGGACAGGGGTCCACTGAAGCTTTCTTT. This encodes CASSGGQGSTEAFF.

This clone was detected only a few times. The chain combines TRBV6-2 or TRBV6-3 with TRBJ2-7; D ambiguous. Germline V gives CDR1 MNHEY, CDR2 SVGEGT. V was cut by 2 bases and J by 4 bases, with 6 bases left in between. CDR3 length equals 12 residues. The CDR3 loop is CASSYGPYEQYV. Here the CDR3 DNA reads TGTGCCAGCAGTTACGGGCCTTACGAGCAGTACGTC.

V usage is TRBV5-1 and J usage is TRBJ2-5; 8 bases line up with TRBD1. Germline lookup yields CDR1 SGHRS and CDR2 YFSETQ. The CDR3 is 15 amino acids. Trimming cost V 4 bases and J 2 bases; bases outside gene matches: 7. Here the CDR3 DNA reads TGCGCCAGCAGCCGACAGGGGATGGAGCAAGAGACCCAGTACTTC. It translates to CASSRQGMEQETQYF.

The chain combines TRBV27 with TRBJ1-2; D is unresolved. V was clipped by 8 bases and J by 6 bases, with 10 bases between them. This CDR3 contains 11 residues. Per germline, CDR1 MNHEY and CDR2 SMNVEV (reference sequence). CDR3 sequence: CASGPLDGYTF. The CDR3 coding sequence is TGTGCCAGCGGGCCATTAGATGGCTACACCTTC.